The 21 T cell receptor beta chains below all came from one sample that was sequenced in a study of OX40 agonist ivuxolimab in advanced cancers. Sequencing was performed with immunoSEQ multiplex PCR; in TCRdb, only in-frame clones are kept and a portion is missing. The sample carries 95,000 to 100,000 clones, approximately 83% recorded once. Here the sequenced sample was CD4+ or CD8+ T cells sorted from blood, taken in a trial of the OX40 agonist ivuxolimab. The receptors were gathered from an adult with an advanced solid tumor such as melanoma, head and neck, liver or kidney cancer.

This chain links TRBV5-1 with TRBJ2-7, with D unresolved. V lost 9 bases and J lost 5, with 18 bases in between. From germline, CDR1 is SGHRS and CDR2 YFSETQ. The CDR3 is 13 residues long. The CDR3 spells CATSIGWQDEQYF. The CDR3 nucleotides read TGCGCCACCTCGATAGGTTGGCAAGACGAGCAGTACTTC.

J is TRBJ2-1 and V is TRBV4-1; TRBD2 agrees at 9 bases. Germline values: CDR1 MGHRA, CDR2 YSYEKL. Germline trimming cut 2 bases from V and 4 bases from J; bases unmatched to any gene: 6. This CDR3 has 16 residues. The CDR3 sequence: CASSQYGTSRYNEQFF. The CDR3, as DNA: TGCGCCAGCAGCCAATATGGGACTAGCAGATACAATGAGCAGTTCTTC.

The V and J genes are TRBV6-5 and TRBJ2-5; TRBD2 aligns across 12 bases. Germline values: CDR1 MNHEY, CDR2 SVGAGI. This CDR3 comprises 15 residues. V dropped 7 bases and J dropped 5; count of bases not matched to a gene: 8. The CDR3 loop is CASTLLAGGRETQYF. The CDR3 DNA is TGTGCCAGCACCCTTCTAGCGGGGGGGCGGGAGACCCAGTACTTC.

The CDR3 coding sequence is TGTGCCAGCAGCTTAGGGTTCAACCAAGAGACCCAGTACTTC. This codes for CASSLGFNQETQYF. The chain employs TRBV7-2 and TRBJ2-5; D gene unclear. Germline V gene lookup returns CDR1 SGHTA and CDR2 FQGNSA. The V gene lost 1 base and the J gene lost 0 bases, with 6 bases spanning the gap. The CDR3 has 14 amino acids.

This clone has only a few counts. V usage is TRBV6-5 and J usage is TRBJ1-2; 9 bases are shared with TRBD1. Germline V CDR1 and CDR2: MNHEY, SVGAGI. Germline trimming cut 6 bases from V and 4 bases from J; bases unmatched to any gene: 6. The CDR3 runs 14 residues. CDR3 nucleotide sequence: TGTGCCAGCAGAAGACAGGGGGGTCTCTATGGCTACACCTTC. This encodes CASRRQGGLYGYTF.

The CDR3 DNA reads TGTGCCACCAGCAGAGGCGGGTTGGGGGCGGCGTTAAACACCGGGGAGCTGTTTTTT. Amino acids: CATSRGGLGAALNTGELFF. The chain couples TRBV15 to TRBJ2-2; D possibly corresponds to TRBD1 (6 bases). Germline-derived CDR1 and CDR2 are LNHNV and YYDKDF (reference sequence). The CDR3 contains 19 residues. V shed 1 base and J shed 2 bases, with 20 bases lying between them. Filled out from reference TRBV15 and TRBJ2-2, the complete variable domain reads DAMVIQNPRYQVTQFGKPVTLSCSQTLNHNVMYWYQQKSSQAPKLLFHYYDKDFNNEADTPDNFQSRRPNTSFCFLDIRSPGLGDTAMYLCATSRGGLGAALNTGELFFGEGSRLTVL.

The chain combines TRBV7-3 with TRBJ2-1; 12 bases fit TRBD2. With V trimmed by 1 base and J by 8 bases, 6 bases remained unmatched. Per germline, CDR1 SGHTA and CDR2 FQGTGA. The CDR3 sequence is 16 residues long. CDR3: CASSLSGTSGRYEQFF. DNA of the CDR3: TGTGCCAGCAGCTTAAGTGGGACTAGCGGGCGCTATGAGCAGTTCTTC.

V is TRBV7-9 and J is TRBJ2-5, with TRBD2 matching 12 bases. The CDR3 runs 17 residues. Germline CDR1 reads SEHNR; CDR2 reads FQNEAQ (reference sequence). Losses at the gene ends were 2 bases for V and 5 bases for J; bases not matched to a gene: 9. The CDR3 DNA is TGTGCCAGCAGCTTAACGACTAGCGGGGGAAGTGTGGAGACCCAGTACTTC. This encodes CASSLTTSGGSVETQYF.

This clone has a handful of counts. V and J are TRBV2 and TRBJ2-7; 13 bases fit TRBD2. CDR3 length: 18 residues. Trimming removed 2 bases from V and 2 bases from J; junction bases left unmatched: 9. Germline V gives CDR1 SNHLY, CDR2 FYNNEI. CDR3 protein: CASSERGTSGVWTYEQYF. CDR3 bases: TGTGCCAGCAGTGAACGCGGGACTAGCGGGGTATGGACCTACGAGCAGTACTTC.

The chain recombines TRBV30 with TRBJ1-3; the D is unclear. V was cut by 0 bases and J by 3 bases, with 3 bases left in between. The CDR3 is made up of 12 amino acids. Germline CDR1 is GTSNPN and CDR2 is SVGIG (reference sequence). CDR3 sequence (DNA): TGTGCCTGGAGTGTACGTGGAAACACCATATATTTT. This gives the protein CAWSVRGNTIYF.

The CDR3 DNA sequence: TGTGCCAGTAGTGGAAGGGTTAGTAACACTGAAGCTTTCTTT. It specifies CASSGRVSNTEAFF. The chain recombines TRBV19 with TRBJ1-1; D gene ambiguous. Germline V gene sequence: CDR1 LNHDA, CDR2 SQIVND (reference sequence). The ends were cut back, 5 bases at V and 2 bases at J, with 12 bases in the middle. The CDR3 runs to 14 residues.

This clone was observed a single time. This chain links TRBV7-2 with TRBJ2-1; 10 nucleotides align to TRBD2. Looked up from germline, CDR1 is SGHTA and CDR2 is FQGNSA. Trimming removed 4 bases from V and 6 bases from J; junction bases left unmatched: 9. This CDR3 has 16 residues. CDR3 nucleotide sequence: TGTGCCAGCAGCTCTCCGGGACTAGCGAAACCCAATGAGCAGTTCTTC. This gives the protein CASSSPGLAKPNEQFF.

The gene calls are TRBV11-2 and TRBJ2-5, with D maybe TRBD2 (5 bases). In germline, CDR1 is SGHAT, CDR2 FQNNGV. Deletions cut 5 bases from V and 5 bases from J, with 12 bases between. CDR3 size: 13 residues. The CDR3 region is CASSRGYGETQYF. Here the CDR3 DNA reads TGTGCCAGCAGCCGGGGTTATGGGGAGACCCAGTACTTC.

The chain combines TRBV10-2 with TRBJ2-5; 10 nucleotides align to TRBD2. CDR1 is WSHSY and CDR2 is SAAADI in the germline V gene. CDR3 size: 14 residues. Trimming removed 5 bases from V and 5 bases from J; junction bases left unmatched: 5. Here the CDR3 DNA reads TGCGCCAGCAGTCGACTAGCGGGTGAGGAGACCCAGTACTTC. As protein: CASSRLAGEETQYF.

The chain recombines TRBV10-2 with TRBJ2-6, with 7 bases matching TRBD2. CDR3 size: 15 residues. V was pared by 7 bases and J by 0 bases, with 3 bases of the junction left unmatched. Germline V gene sequence: CDR1 WSHSY, CDR2 SAAADI. This CDR3 is CASTGGPSGANVLTF. The CDR3 nucleotides read TGCGCCAGCACGGGGGGACCCTCTGGGGCCAACGTCCTGACTTTC.

This clone was seen just once. The chain links TRBV7-3 to TRBJ2-3, with 8 bases identical to TRBD1. Germline lookup yields CDR1 SGHTA and CDR2 FQGTGA. Germline trimming cut 3 bases from V and 1 base from J; bases unmatched to any gene: 0. The CDR3 contains 14 residues. The CDR3 nucleotides are TGTGCCAGCAGCTTGACAGGGGGCACAGATACGCAGTATTTT. Translation: CASSLTGGTDTQYF.

The V and J genes are TRBV6-5 and TRBJ2-5; TRBD2 agrees at 7 bases. The CDR3 loop spans 13 amino acids. Losses at the gene ends were 6 bases for V and 5 bases for J; bases not matched to a gene: 6. Germline CDR1 reads MNHEY; CDR2 reads SVGAGI. The CDR3 reads CASRRDYRETQYF. CDR3 DNA: TGTGCCAGCAGAAGGGACTACCGGGAGACCCAGTACTTC.

The chain couples TRBV5-4 to TRBJ1-2; 8 bases agree with TRBD1. V gave up 0 bases and J gave up 8 bases; unmatched junction bases: 6. The CDR3 sequence is 14 residues long. Germline V gene sequence: CDR1 SGHNT, CDR2 YYREEE (reference sequence). The CDR3 DNA sequence: TGTGCCAGCAGCTTGGACCAGGGGGCCAGGGGCTACACCTTC. It is translated as CASSLDQGARGYTF.

The chain joins TRBV29-1 to TRBJ2-2, with 12 bases lining up with TRBD1. This CDR3 spans 15 amino acids. Per germline, CDR1 SQVTM and CDR2 ANQGSEA. CDR3 amino acids: CRLESRDRGRGELFF. DNA for the CDR3: TGCAGGCTTGAATCCCGGGACAGGGGGCGAGGGGAGCTGTTTTTT.

This clone was counted a few times. This chain connects TRBV19 to TRBJ1-2; 7 positions match TRBD1. V lost 5 bases and J lost 3; bases outside the gene matches: 6. Germline V gene lookup returns CDR1 LNHDA and CDR2 SQIVND (reference sequence). This CDR3 region has 14 residues. The CDR3 coding sequence is TGTGCCAGTAGTCATACCGGGACAGACTATGGCTACACCTTC. This sequence encodes CASSHTGTDYGYTF.

CDR3 region: CASSAQGALTDTQYF. Here the CDR3 DNA reads TGTGCCAGCAGCGCACAGGGGGCCCTTACAGATACGCAGTATTTT. The chain uses TRBV7-2 and TRBJ2-3, with 9 bases fitting TRBD1. The CDR3 consists of 15 residues. From germline, CDR1 is SGHTA and CDR2 FQGNSA. Trimming removed 5 bases from V and 3 bases from J; junction bases left unmatched: 6.